The 11 T cell receptor beta chains below all came from one sample that was sequenced in a study of blood T cell repertoires in COVID-19. Some clones are missing from TCRdb's copy, which holds only in-frame ones; the method was immunoSEQ multiplex PCR. The sample gives tens of thousands of clones, roughly 84% of which show up once; 10% to 15% is in the top ten. Sequencing was carried out using peripheral blood. The receptors were sampled from a human donor in a cohort sampled during active COVID-19.

The V call is TRBV19, the J call TRBJ1-5, with D possibly being TRBD1 (5 bases). The CDR3 totals 13 residues. V lost 5 bases to trimming and J lost 4 bases, with 9 bases between them. The germline CDR1 and CDR2 sequences are LNHDA and SQIVND (reference sequence). In DNA form, the CDR3 reads TGTGCCAGTAGTTACGACAGAAATCAGCCCCAGCATTTT. Its protein product is CASSYDRNQPQHF.

This chain joins TRBV19 and TRBJ2-3; 11 bases fit TRBD2. CDR3 size: 16 residues. In germline, CDR1 is LNHDA, CDR2 SQIVND (reference sequence). Trimming removed 5 bases from V and 2 bases from J; junction bases left unmatched: 6. Here the CDR3 DNA reads TGTGCCAGTAGTTCAGGACTAGCGGGCTCCACAGATACGCAGTATTTT. Translating gives CASSSGLAGSTDTQYF.

The chain joins TRBV10-3 to TRBJ2-7; TRBD1 matches at 10 bases. Germline loops: CDR1 ENHRY, CDR2 SYGVKD. V lost 7 bases and J lost 6; bases outside the gene matches: 6. This CDR3 spans 13 amino acids. The CDR3 DNA is TGTGCCATCACCGGGGACAGGGGTTCCGAGCAGTACTTC. It translates to CAITGDRGSEQYF.

This clone was seen once. This sequence joins TRBV19 and TRBJ2-2, with 9 bases aligning to TRBD2. Germline V gene lookup returns CDR1 LNHDA and CDR2 SQIVND (reference sequence). The CDR3 is 17 amino acids. V lost 7 bases and J lost 4; bases outside the gene matches: 13. CDR3 bases: TGTGCCAGTACCAGGGGTAGCGGGAGATTAGGCACCGGGGAGCTGTTTTTT. This encodes CASTRGSGRLGTGELFF.

The chain has TRBV2 and TRBJ1-2, with D perhaps matching TRBD1 (5 bases). The length of the CDR3 is 12 residues. Trimming stripped 6 bases from V and 8 bases from J, with 13 bases between. In germline, CDR1 is SNHLY, CDR2 FYNNEI. CDR3 in DNA: TGTGCCAGCAGCCTGGCAGGGTACGGCTACACCTTC. This encodes CASSLAGYGYTF.

J is TRBJ2-3 and V is TRBV5-1; D is undetermined. Germline V gene data show CDR1 as SGHRS and CDR2 as YFSETQ. V gave up 4 bases and J gave up 5 bases, with 8 bases separating them. The CDR3 contains 12 residues. For the CDR3, the DNA is TGCGCCAGCAGCCCCAGTGGAGATACGCAGTATTTT. It codes for CASSPSGDTQYF.

This chain connects TRBV7-6 to TRBJ1-2; 7 positions agree with TRBD1. Looked up from germline, CDR1 is SGHVS and CDR2 is FNYEAQ. This CDR3 is built from 16 residues. V was clipped by 5 bases and J by 1 base; unmatched bases: 10. The CDR3 protein is CASSPTNRGLNYGYTF. In nucleotides, the CDR3 is TGTGCCAGCAGCCCAACCAACAGGGGCCTTAACTATGGCTACACCTTC. Full variable domain (remainder filled in from reference TRBV7-6 and TRBJ1-2): GAGVSQSPRYKVTKRGQDVALRCDPISGHVSLYWYRQALGQGPEFLTYFNYEAQQDKSGLPNDRFSAERPEGSISTLTIQRTEQRDSAMYRCASSPTNRGLNYGYTFGSGTRLTVV.

V is TRBV28 and J is TRBJ2-7, with TRBD2 matching 8 bases. After removal of 2 bases from V and 5 bases from J, the junction contained 5 bases not matched to a gene. Germline-derived CDR1 and CDR2 are MDHEN and SYDVKM. The CDR3 length is 14 residues. The CDR3 coding sequence is TGTGCCAGCAGTTTAGCGGGGGGAGGCAACGAGCAGTACTTC. Encoded protein: CASSLAGGGNEQYF.

The J gene is TRBJ2-7, the V gene TRBV28, with 12 bases matching TRBD1. The CDR3 contains 16 residues. J was trimmed by 5 bases and V by 5 bases; bases with no gene match: 10. CDR1 is MDHEN and CDR2 is SYDVKM in the germline V gene. The CDR3 here is CASSPPGTGGIDEQYF. The CDR3 bases are TGTGCCAGCAGTCCGCCCGGGACAGGGGGCATCGACGAGCAGTACTTC.

V gene TRBV7-8 combines with J gene TRBJ2-7; 10 nucleotides align to TRBD1. In germline, CDR1 is SGHVS, CDR2 FQNEAQ. This CDR3 has 14 amino acids. V shed 1 base and J 5 bases; nucleotides not matched to a gene: 2. In DNA, the CDR3 is TGTGCCAGCAGCTTAGGACAGGGGGCCAACGAGCAGTACTTC. Its protein product is CASSLGQGANEQYF.

The V call is TRBV19, the J call TRBJ2-2, with a possible D match to TRBD1 (7 bases). Deletions cut 3 bases from V and 6 bases from J, with 14 bases between. The CDR3 contains 15 residues. Germline CDR1 reads LNHDA; CDR2 reads SQIVND (reference sequence). DNA of the CDR3: TGTGCCAGTAGTATGGAGGGGGCGCCGTCCGGGGAGCTGTTTTTT. This gives the protein CASSMEGAPSGELFF.